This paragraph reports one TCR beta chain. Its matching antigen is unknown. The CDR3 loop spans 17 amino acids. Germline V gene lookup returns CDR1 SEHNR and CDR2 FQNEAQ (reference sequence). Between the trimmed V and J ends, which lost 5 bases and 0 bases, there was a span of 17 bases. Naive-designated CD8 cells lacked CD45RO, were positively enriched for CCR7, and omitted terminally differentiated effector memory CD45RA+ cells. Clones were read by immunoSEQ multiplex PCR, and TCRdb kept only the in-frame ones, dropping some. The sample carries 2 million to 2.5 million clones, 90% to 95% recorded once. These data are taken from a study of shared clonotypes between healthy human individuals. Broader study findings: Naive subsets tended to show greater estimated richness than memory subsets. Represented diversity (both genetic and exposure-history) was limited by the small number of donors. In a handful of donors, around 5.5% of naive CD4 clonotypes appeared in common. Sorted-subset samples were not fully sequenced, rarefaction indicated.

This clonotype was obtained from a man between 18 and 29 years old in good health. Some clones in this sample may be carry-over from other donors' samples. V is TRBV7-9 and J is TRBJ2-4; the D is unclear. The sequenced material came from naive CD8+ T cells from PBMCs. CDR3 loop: CASSPSKGSLAKNIQYF. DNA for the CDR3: TGTGCCAGCAGCCCTTCGAAGGGATCCCTAGCCAAAAACATTCAGTACTTC.